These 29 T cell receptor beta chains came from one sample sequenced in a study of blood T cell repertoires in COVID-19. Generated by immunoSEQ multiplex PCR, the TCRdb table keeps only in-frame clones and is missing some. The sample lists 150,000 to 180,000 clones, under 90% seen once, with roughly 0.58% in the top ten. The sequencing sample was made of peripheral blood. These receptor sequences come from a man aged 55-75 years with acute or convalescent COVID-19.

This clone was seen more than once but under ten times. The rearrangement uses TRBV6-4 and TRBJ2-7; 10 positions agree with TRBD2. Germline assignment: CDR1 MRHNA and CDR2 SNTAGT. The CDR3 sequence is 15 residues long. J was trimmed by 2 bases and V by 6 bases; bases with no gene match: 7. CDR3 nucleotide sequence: TGTGCCAGCAGGACTGGGACTAGCGCTCCCTACGAGCAGTACTTC. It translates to CASRTGTSAPYEQYF.

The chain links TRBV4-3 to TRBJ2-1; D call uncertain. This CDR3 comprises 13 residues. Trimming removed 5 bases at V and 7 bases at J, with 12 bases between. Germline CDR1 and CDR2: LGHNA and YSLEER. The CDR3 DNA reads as TGCGCCAGCAGCAAAGTTGGGCTTAATGAGCAGTTCTTC. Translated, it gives CASSKVGLNEQFF.

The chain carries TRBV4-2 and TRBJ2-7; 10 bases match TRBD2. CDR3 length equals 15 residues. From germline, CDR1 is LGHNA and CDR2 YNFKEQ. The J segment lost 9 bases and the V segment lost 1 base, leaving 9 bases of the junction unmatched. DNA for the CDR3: TGTGCCAGCAGCCAAGTAAGCGGGGGGGCTTCGGGGCAGTACTTC. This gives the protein CASSQVSGGASGQYF.

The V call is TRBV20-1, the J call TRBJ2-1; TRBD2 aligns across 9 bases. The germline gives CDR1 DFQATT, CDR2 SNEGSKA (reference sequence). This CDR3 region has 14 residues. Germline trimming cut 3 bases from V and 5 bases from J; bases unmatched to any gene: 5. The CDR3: CSASSGGRDNEQFF. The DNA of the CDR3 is TGCAGTGCTAGTTCCGGCGGGAGGGACAATGAGCAGTTCTTC.

CDR3 in amino acids: CASSVRTGTEAFF. CDR3 bases: TGTGCCAGCAGCGTTCGGACAGGGACGGAAGCTTTCTTT. J is TRBJ1-1 and V is TRBV9; TRBD1 aligns across 8 bases. The CDR3 loop spans 13 amino acids. The V gene's germline CDR1 is SGDLS and CDR2 YYNGEE. The V gene end was trimmed by 2 bases and the J gene end by 8 bases; junction bases not matched to a gene: 5.

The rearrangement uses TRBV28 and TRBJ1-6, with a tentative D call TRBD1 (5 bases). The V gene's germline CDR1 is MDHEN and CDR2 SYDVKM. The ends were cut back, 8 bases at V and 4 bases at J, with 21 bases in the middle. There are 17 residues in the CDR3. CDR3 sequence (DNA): TGTGCCAGCTCCCCAGTACAGGAACAACGTTATAATTCACCCCTCCACTTT. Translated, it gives CASSPVQEQRYNSPLHF.

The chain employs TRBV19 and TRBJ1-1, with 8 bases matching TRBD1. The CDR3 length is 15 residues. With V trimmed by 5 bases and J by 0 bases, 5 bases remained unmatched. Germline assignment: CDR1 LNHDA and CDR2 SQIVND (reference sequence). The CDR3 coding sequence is TGTGCCAGTAGTCCGGGGACAGGTCTGAACACTGAAGCTTTCTTT. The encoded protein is CASSPGTGLNTEAFF.

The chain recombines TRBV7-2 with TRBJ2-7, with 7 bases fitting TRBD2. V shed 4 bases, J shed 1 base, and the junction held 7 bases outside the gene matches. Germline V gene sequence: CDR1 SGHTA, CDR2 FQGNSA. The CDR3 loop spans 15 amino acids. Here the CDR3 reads CASSSGWGGSYEQYF. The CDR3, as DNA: TGTGCCAGCAGCTCAGGGTGGGGGGGTTCCTACGAGCAGTACTTC.

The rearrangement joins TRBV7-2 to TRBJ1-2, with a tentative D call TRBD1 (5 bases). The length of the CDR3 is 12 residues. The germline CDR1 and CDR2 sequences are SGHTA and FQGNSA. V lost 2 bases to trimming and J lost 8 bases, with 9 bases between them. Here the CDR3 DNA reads TGTGCCAGCAGCTTAAACGCAGGGGGCTACACCTTC. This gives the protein CASSLNAGGYTF.

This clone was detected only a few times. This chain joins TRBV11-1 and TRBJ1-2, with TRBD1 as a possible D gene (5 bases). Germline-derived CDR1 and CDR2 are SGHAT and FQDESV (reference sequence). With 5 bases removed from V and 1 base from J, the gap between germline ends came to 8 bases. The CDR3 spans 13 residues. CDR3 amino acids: CASSLQDNYGYTF. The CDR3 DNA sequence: TGTGCCAGCAGCCTACAGGATAACTATGGCTACACCTTC.

Written as DNA, the CDR3 is TGCAGCGTTGAAGATCCCCAGGGGGCTTACGAGCAGTACTTC. Amino acid sequence: CSVEDPQGAYEQYF. The chain joins TRBV29-1 to TRBJ2-7; 8 nucleotides agree with TRBD1. The germline gives CDR1 SQVTM, CDR2 ANQGSEA. J gave up 4 bases and V 0 bases, and 5 bases lay outside the gene matches. The CDR3 spans 14 residues.

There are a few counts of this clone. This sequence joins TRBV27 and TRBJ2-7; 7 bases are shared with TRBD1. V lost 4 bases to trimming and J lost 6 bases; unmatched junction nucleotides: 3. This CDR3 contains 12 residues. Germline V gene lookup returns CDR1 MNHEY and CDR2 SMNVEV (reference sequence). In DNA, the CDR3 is TGTGCCAGCAGTTCATACAGGGGCGAGCAGTACTTC. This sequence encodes CASSSYRGEQYF.

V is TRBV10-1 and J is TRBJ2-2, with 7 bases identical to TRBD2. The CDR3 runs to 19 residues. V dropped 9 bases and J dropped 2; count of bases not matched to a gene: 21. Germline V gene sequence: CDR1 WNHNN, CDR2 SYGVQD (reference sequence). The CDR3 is CASLFHRRASGINTGELFF. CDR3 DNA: TGCGCCAGTTTATTCCACCGAAGGGCTAGCGGAATTAACACCGGGGAGCTGTTTTTT.

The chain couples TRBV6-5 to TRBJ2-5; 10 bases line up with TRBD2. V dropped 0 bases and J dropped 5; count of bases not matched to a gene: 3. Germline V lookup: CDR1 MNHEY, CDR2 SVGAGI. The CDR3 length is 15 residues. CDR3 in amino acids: CASSYSGLASETQYF. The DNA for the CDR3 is TGTGCCAGCAGTTACTCGGGACTAGCGAGTGAGACCCAGTACTTC.

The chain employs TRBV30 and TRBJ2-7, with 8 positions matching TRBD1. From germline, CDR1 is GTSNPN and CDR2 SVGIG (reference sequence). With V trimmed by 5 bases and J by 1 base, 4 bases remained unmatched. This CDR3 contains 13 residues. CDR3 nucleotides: TGTGCCTGGGGGACAGGACTTTCCTACGAGCAGTACTTC. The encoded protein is CAWGTGLSYEQYF.

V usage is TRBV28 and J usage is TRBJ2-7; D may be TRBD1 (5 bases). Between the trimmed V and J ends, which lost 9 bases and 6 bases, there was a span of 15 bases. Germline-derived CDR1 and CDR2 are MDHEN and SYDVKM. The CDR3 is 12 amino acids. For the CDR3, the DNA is TGTGCCAGTGCAGGGTTATCTCTCGAGCAGTACTTC. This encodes CASAGLSLEQYF.

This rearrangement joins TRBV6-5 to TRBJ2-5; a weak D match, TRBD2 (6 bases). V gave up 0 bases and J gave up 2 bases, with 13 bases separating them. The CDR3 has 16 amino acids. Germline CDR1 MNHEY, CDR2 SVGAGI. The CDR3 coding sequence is TGTGCCAGCAGTTACTCGACCGGGAGTTTGCAAGAGACCCAGTACTTC. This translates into CASSYSTGSLQETQYF.

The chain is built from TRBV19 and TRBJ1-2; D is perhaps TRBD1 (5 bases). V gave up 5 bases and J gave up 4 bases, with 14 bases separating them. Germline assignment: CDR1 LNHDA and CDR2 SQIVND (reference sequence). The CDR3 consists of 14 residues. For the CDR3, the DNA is TGTGCCAGTAGTCGGGCGGGAGGGACCTATGGCTACACCTTC. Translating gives CASSRAGGTYGYTF.

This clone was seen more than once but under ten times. The CDR3 DNA reads as TGTGCCAGCACCACTCCGACAGGGATAAATGGCTACACCTTC. It codes for CASTTPTGINGYTF. The rearrangement uses TRBV6-5 and TRBJ1-2; TRBD1 matches at 7 bases. CDR3 size: 14 residues. Germline V CDR1 and CDR2: MNHEY, SVGAGI. V was pared by 7 bases and J by 6 bases, with 11 bases of the junction left unmatched.

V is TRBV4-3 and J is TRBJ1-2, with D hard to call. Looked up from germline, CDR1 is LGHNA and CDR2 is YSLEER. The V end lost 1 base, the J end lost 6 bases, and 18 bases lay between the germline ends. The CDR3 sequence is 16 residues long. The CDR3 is CASSQVLFGPGDGYTF. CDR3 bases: TGCGCCAGCAGCCAAGTCCTCTTTGGTCCCGGTGATGGCTACACCTTC.

CDR3 nucleotide sequence: TGTGCCAGCAGTTTCCAGGGGGCGAGAGATACGCAGTATTTT. It is translated as CASSFQGARDTQYF. The V gene is TRBV28, the J gene TRBJ2-3, with 8 bases aligning to TRBD1. In germline, CDR1 is MDHEN, CDR2 SYDVKM. This CDR3 contains 14 residues. Trimming at V came to 3 bases and at J to 5 bases, leaving 4 bases not matched to a gene. The entire variable domain, with the rest obtained from reference TRBV28 and TRBJ2-3, is as follows: DVKVTQSSRYLVKRTGEKVFLECVQDMDHENMFWYRQDPGLGLRLIYFSYDVKMKEKGDIPEGYSVSREKKERFSLILESASTNQTSMYLCASSFQGARDTQYFGPGTRLTVL.

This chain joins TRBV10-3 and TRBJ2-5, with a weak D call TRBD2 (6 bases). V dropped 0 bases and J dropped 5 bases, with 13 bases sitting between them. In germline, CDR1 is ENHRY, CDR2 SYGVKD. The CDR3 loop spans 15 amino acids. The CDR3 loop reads CAISESAGGRETQYF. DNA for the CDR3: TGTGCCATCAGTGAGTCGGCTGGAGGGCGGGAGACCCAGTACTTC.

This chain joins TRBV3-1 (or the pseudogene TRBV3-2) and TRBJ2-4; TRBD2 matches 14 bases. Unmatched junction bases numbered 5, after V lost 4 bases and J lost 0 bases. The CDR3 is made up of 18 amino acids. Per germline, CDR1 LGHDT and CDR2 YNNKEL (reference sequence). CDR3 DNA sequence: TGTGCCAGCAGCCGAGGGACTAGCGGGGGCGTAGCCAAAAACATTCAGTACTTC. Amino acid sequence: CASSRGTSGGVAKNIQYF.

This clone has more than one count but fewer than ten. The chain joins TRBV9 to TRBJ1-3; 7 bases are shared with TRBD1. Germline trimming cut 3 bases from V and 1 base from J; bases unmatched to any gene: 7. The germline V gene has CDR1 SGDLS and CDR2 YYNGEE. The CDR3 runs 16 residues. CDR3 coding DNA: TGTGCCAGCAGCGGCATAGACAGGGTTTCTGGAAACACCATATATTTT. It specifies CASSGIDRVSGNTIYF. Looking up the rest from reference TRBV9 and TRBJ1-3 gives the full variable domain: DSGVTQTPKHLITATGQRVTLRCSPRSGDLSVYWYQQSLDQGLQFLIQYYNGEERAKGNILERFSAQQFPDLHSELNLSSLELGDSALYFCASSGIDRVSGNTIYFGEGSWLTVV.

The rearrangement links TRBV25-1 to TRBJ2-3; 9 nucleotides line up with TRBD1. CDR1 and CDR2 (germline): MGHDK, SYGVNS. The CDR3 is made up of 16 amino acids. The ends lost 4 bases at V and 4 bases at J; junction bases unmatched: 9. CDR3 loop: CASSVNTGGASDTQYF. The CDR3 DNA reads TGTGCCAGCAGTGTCAATACAGGGGGCGCATCAGATACGCAGTATTTT.

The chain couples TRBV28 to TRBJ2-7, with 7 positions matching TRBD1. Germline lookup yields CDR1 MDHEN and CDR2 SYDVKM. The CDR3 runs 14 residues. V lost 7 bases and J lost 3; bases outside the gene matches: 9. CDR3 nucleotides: TGTGCCAGCAAGGGGGCAGGGGCATACTACGAGCAGTACTTC. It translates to CASKGAGAYYEQYF. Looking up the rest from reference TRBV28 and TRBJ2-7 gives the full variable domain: DVKVTQSSRYLVKRTGEKVFLECVQDMDHENMFWYRQDPGLGLRLIYFSYDVKMKEKGDIPEGYSVSREKKERFSLILESASTNQTSMYLCASKGAGAYYEQYFGPGTRLTVT.

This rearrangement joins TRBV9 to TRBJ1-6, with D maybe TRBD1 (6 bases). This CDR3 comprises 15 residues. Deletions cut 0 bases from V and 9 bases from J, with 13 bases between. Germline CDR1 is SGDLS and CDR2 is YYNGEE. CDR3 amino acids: CASSVGDAGASPLHF. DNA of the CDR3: TGTGCCAGCAGCGTAGGGGACGCAGGGGCTTCACCCCTCCACTTT.

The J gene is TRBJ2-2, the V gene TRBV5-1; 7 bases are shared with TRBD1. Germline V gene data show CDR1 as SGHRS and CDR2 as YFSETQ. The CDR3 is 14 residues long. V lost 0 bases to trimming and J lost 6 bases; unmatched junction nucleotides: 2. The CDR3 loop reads CASSLAQGAGELFF. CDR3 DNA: TGCGCCAGCAGCTTGGCCCAGGGGGCCGGGGAGCTGTTTTTT.

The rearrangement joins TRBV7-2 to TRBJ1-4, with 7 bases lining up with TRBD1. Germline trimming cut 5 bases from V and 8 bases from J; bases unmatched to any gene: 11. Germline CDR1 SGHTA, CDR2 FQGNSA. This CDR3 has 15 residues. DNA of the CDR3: TGTGCCAGCAGCACAGAAGGGGGCGCGGGGGAAAAACTGTTTTTT. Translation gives CASSTEGGAGEKLFF.